This is a list of T cell receptor beta chains from one sample in a study of T cells in Graves' hyperthyroidism and ophthalmopathy. TCRdb reprocessed the multiplex PCR reads with MiXCR, giving one entry per CDR3 protein. Altogether more than 550,000 distinct CDR3 sequences are present, approximately 19% being singletons, with the ten largest covering 16%. The source material was blood. These receptors were obtained from a woman in her 50s with Graves' hyperthyroidism that later progressed to Graves' ophthalmopathy. CDR3s leave out the opening cysteine and the closing phenylalanine or tryptophan.

J gene: TRBJ1-6; V gene: TRBV10-3; CDR3 protein: AIRGQLGNSPLH
J gene: TRBJ2-2; V gene: TRBV20-1; CDR3 protein: SARGGLAGGNGELF
J gene: TRBJ1-5; V gene: TRBV12-3/TRBV12-4; CDR3 protein: ASSADQPQH
J gene: TRBJ2-3; V gene: TRBV12-5; CDR3 protein: ASGLGPGRPVTQY
J gene: TRBJ2-2; V gene: TRBV6-5; CDR3 protein: ASSYSRGDSISTGELF
J gene: TRBJ2-3; V gene: TRBV19; CDR3 protein: ASSTRDLDTQY
J gene: TRBJ1-6; V gene: TRBV10-3; CDR3 protein: AISEPGDNSPLH
J gene: TRBJ2-6; V gene: TRBV2; CDR3 protein: AGSGDAVSGANVLT
J gene: TRBJ2-1; V gene: TRBV4-2; CDR3 protein: ASSQDSARSYNEQF
J gene: TRBJ2-2; V gene: TRBV7-9; CDR3 protein: ASSFPVAVTNTGELF